The 9 T cell receptor beta chains in this list originate from one sample, sequenced in a study of brain T cells in children with intractable seizures. TCRdb keeps only in-frame clones here, not all; method: immunoSEQ multiplex PCR. The table has roughly 80,000 clones, about 93% seen once. The starting material was peripheral blood, obtained at surgery. The receptors were gathered from a girl aged 2-9 years with Rasmussen encephalitis and intractable seizures.

The chain couples TRBV27 to TRBJ2-1, with a tentative D call TRBD1 (5 bases). The length of the CDR3 is 13 residues. With 6 bases removed from V and 4 bases from J, the gap between germline ends came to 10 bases. Germline values: CDR1 MNHEY, CDR2 SMNVEV (reference sequence). CDR3 in DNA: TGTGCCAGCAGCCCACAGGATTACAATGAGCAGTTCTTC. Protein: CASSPQDYNEQFF.

The chain is built from TRBV6-5 and TRBJ1-1; D remains unclear. CDR3 size: 13 residues. V shed 5 bases and J shed 6 bases, with 13 bases lying between them. Germline V gene data show CDR1 as MNHEY and CDR2 as SVGAGI. CDR3 DNA sequence: TGTGCCAGCAGTCTACTTGGAGCGTCTGAAGCTTTCTTT. Its translation: CASSLLGASEAFF.

The CDR3, as DNA: TGTGCCAGCAGCCAAGCCGCTAGCGGGCAAGAGACCCAGTACTTC. This translates into CASSQAASGQETQYF. The chain couples TRBV4-2 to TRBJ2-5; 8 bases fit TRBD2. Germline loops: CDR1 LGHNA, CDR2 YNFKEQ. The CDR3 runs 15 residues. V gave up 1 base and J gave up 2 bases; unmatched junction bases: 3.

V and J are TRBV6-5 and TRBJ1-5; TRBD1 aligns across 7 bases. V shed 9 bases, J shed 6 bases, and the junction held 8 bases outside the gene matches. The CDR3 contains 13 residues. CDR1 and CDR2 from the germline V gene are MNHEY and SVGAGI. The CDR3 is CASTTGESQPQHF. As DNA, the CDR3 is TGTGCCAGTACTACAGGGGAAAGTCAGCCCCAGCATTTT.

The rearrangement joins TRBV27 to TRBJ1-1; D ambiguous. CDR1 MNHEY and CDR2 SMNVEV come from the germline V gene (reference sequence). The CDR3 is 14 amino acids. Trimming shortened V by 2 bases and J by 3 bases, and 10 bases separated the two germline ends. CDR3 loop: CASSLVRMDTEAFF. In DNA, the CDR3 is TGTGCCAGCAGTTTAGTGAGAATGGACACTGAAGCTTTCTTT.

V is TRBV4-2 and J is TRBJ2-1, with 10 bases lining up with TRBD2. This CDR3 has 17 amino acids. The V segment lost 4 bases and the J segment 5 bases; nucleotides outside the gene matches: 11. CDR1 and CDR2 from the germline V gene are LGHNA and YNFKEQ. In DNA, the CDR3 is TGTGCCAGCAGCCCTACCGAGGGAGCGGGGGGGGACAATGAGCAGTTCTTC. Its protein is CASSPTEGAGGDNEQFF.

The rearrangement links TRBV5-1 to TRBJ1-1; 8 bases are a match to TRBD1. Germline assignment: CDR1 SGHRS and CDR2 YFSETQ. V dropped 1 base and J dropped 5; count of bases not matched to a gene: 7. This CDR3 has 15 amino acids. In nucleotides, the CDR3 is TGCGCCAGCAGCTTGTTAACAGGGGGAGGAACTGAAGCTTTCTTT. Protein sequence: CASSLLTGGGTEAFF.

The rearrangement uses TRBV9 and TRBJ2-5, with D maybe TRBD2 (5 bases). The CDR3 spans 13 residues. V dropped 3 bases and J dropped 1 base, with 7 bases sitting between them. Germline V gene lookup returns CDR1 SGDLS and CDR2 YYNGEE. CDR3 amino acids: CASSDAGQETQYF. The CDR3 coding sequence is TGTGCCAGCAGCGACGCGGGCCAAGAGACCCAGTACTTC. Combining the CDR3 with reference TRBV9 and TRBJ2-5 gives the whole variable domain DSGVTQTPKHLITATGQRVTLRCSPRSGDLSVYWYQQSLDQGLQFLIQYYNGEERAKGNILERFSAQQFPDLHSELNLSSLELGDSALYFCASSDAGQETQYFGPGTRLLVL.

This chain links TRBV6-5 with TRBJ2-7, with TRBD2 matching 12 bases. Trimming cost V 4 bases and J 3 bases; bases outside gene matches: 1. The CDR3 sequence is 14 residues long. Germline CDR1 reads MNHEY; CDR2 reads SVGAGI. CDR3 sequence (DNA): TGTGCCAGCAGTTTGACTAGCGGGAGCTACGAGCAGTACTTC. Translated: CASSLTSGSYEQYF.